This T cell receptor (beta chain) was observed in a study of vaccination effects on CD4 cells after COVID-19. The V end lost 3 bases, the J end lost 4 bases, and 22 bases lay between the germline ends. This CDR3 is built from 17 residues. Looked up from germline, CDR1 is SGHNT and CDR2 is YYREEE (reference sequence). Having been cultured for less than 12 days, the cells underwent CD4+ T cell isolation. None of the vaccinated had previously contracted SARS-CoV-2, and their nucleocapsid antibodies tested negative. Each culture had half its medium swapped for IL-2 medium on days 3 and 7. Study results and limitations: Vaccine- and infection-induced clones showed marked clonal contraction late following vaccination. Only a few convalescent patients and no early post-infection timepoints featured in the study.

In this sample, this clone turned up a few times. The target antigen is unknown. Assay: immunoSEQ multiplex PCR; the TCRdb copy retains only in-frame clones and omits some. There are around 37,000 clones in the sample; roughly 79% occur only once, and 2.5% to 3.5% lies in the top ten. This chain uses TRBV5-4 with TRBJ1-2; no clear D gene. Material: CD4+ T cells from PBMCs cultured without peptide, obtained before COVID-19 vaccination. This TCR was sampled from a human donor who received a COVID-19 vaccine. The CDR3 spells CASSSGPFVVVGYGYTF. Here the CDR3 DNA reads TGTGCCAGCAGCTCTGGACCATTTGTGGTTGTGGGCTATGGCTACACCTTC.